A single sample gave rise to the 17 T cell receptor beta chains below, sequenced in a study of cytomegalovirus exposure and HLA in healthy donors. PCR amplification relied on 60 Vbeta primers (plus 13 Jbeta primers). Libraries were prepared by immunoSEQ multiplex PCR; TCRdb keeps only in-frame clonotypes and omits some of them. The sample holds tens of thousands of clones, roughly 73% seen once. Sequences were obtained from PBMCs. These receptors originate from a man aged 40-50 years in good health and CMV-seronegative.

The chain joins TRBV2 to TRBJ1-3; no clear D gene. This CDR3 is 14 amino acids long. The V gene's germline CDR1 is SNHLY and CDR2 FYNNEI. V dropped 4 bases and J dropped 3 bases, with 10 bases sitting between them. The CDR3 DNA follows: TGTGCCAGCAGTGTTCTTTCGGGTGGAAACACCATATATTTT. As protein: CASSVLSGGNTIYF.

The CDR3 loop is CASSSDRLPNTGELFF. In nucleotides, the CDR3 is TGTGCCAGCTCATCGGACAGGCTACCGAACACCGGGGAGCTGTTTTTT. This sequence joins TRBV18 and TRBJ2-2, with 7 bases aligning to TRBD1. Germline V gives CDR1 KGHSH, CDR2 LQKENI. Trimming took 5 bases from V and 0 from J; bases not matched to a gene: 6. CDR3 size: 16 residues.

The chain combines TRBV10-1 with TRBJ2-7, with a weak D call TRBD1 (6 bases). Trimming cost V 2 bases and J 6 bases, with 11 bases left between them. The CDR3 consists of 13 residues. Germline values: CDR1 WNHNN, CDR2 SYGVQD (reference sequence). Here the CDR3 DNA reads TGCGCCAGCAGTGAGCCGAACAGGGTCGAGCAGTACTTC. It translates to CASSEPNRVEQYF.

The chain employs TRBV2 and TRBJ1-5, with D uncertain. This CDR3 contains 13 residues. Germline values: CDR1 SNHLY, CDR2 FYNNEI. V lost 5 bases to trimming and J lost 2 bases, with 7 bases between them. DNA for the CDR3: TGTGCCAGCAGTATACAACGCAATCAGCCCCAGCATTTT. Translating gives CASSIQRNQPQHF.

The chain employs TRBV5-1 and TRBJ1-3, with TRBD1 matching over 7 bases. This CDR3 comprises 14 residues. With V trimmed by 1 base and J by 2 bases, 0 bases remained unmatched. Germline CDR1 reads SGHRS; CDR2 reads YFSETQ. CDR3 DNA: TGCGCCAGCAGCTTGACAGGGGCTGGAAACACCATATATTTT. It encodes CASSLTGAGNTIYF.

The chain couples TRBV19 to TRBJ1-2; D unresolved. V was shortened by 5 bases and J by 0 bases, with 7 bases between the two germline ends. This CDR3 comprises 13 residues. The germline V gene encodes CDR1 LNHDA and CDR2 SQIVND (reference sequence). The CDR3 region is CASSPGTNYGYTF. CDR3 DNA sequence: TGTGCCAGTAGTCCGGGGACTAACTATGGCTACACCTTC.

This chain uses TRBV10-3 with TRBJ2-5; TRBD2 aligns across 10 bases. Germline CDR1 is ENHRY and CDR2 is SYGVKD. The CDR3 contains 17 residues. V was clipped by 0 bases and J by 4 bases; unmatched bases: 8. The CDR3 protein is CAISESRLAGVGETQYF. The CDR3 bases are TGTGCCATCAGTGAGTCGAGGCTAGCGGGAGTCGGAGAGACCCAGTACTTC.

Written as DNA, the CDR3 is TGTGCCAGCAGCGCCAGACTAGCGGGGGGGCCCTACGAGCAGTACTTC. It is translated as CASSARLAGGPYEQYF. The chain recombines TRBV5-4 with TRBJ2-7; TRBD2 agrees at 14 bases. CDR1 SGHNT and CDR2 YYREEE come from the germline V gene (reference sequence). This CDR3 is 16 amino acids long. The junction had 5 bases not matched to a gene; V was cut back by 4 bases and J by 2 bases.

This chain joins TRBV18 and TRBJ1-5; 7 bases are shared with TRBD1. The germline V gene has CDR1 KGHSH and CDR2 LQKENI. This CDR3 region has 13 residues. V lost 6 bases, J lost 4 bases, and 3 bases stayed unmatched. CDR3 loop: CASSQDRNQPQHF. As DNA, the CDR3 is TGTGCCAGCTCCCAGGACAGGAATCAGCCCCAGCATTTT.

CDR3 region: CASSVREINSPLHF. For the CDR3, the DNA is TGTGCCAGCAGTGTCCGGGAAATAAATTCACCCCTCCACTTT. The rearrangement links TRBV2 to TRBJ1-6; D not certain. V lost 4 bases, J lost 7 bases, and 11 bases lay in between. This CDR3 comprises 14 residues. Germline V gene data show CDR1 as SNHLY and CDR2 as FYNNEI.

This rearrangement joins TRBV6-4 to TRBJ2-1; 15 bases are shared with TRBD2. The germline CDR1 and CDR2 sequences are MRHNA and SNTAGT. The CDR3 runs 20 residues. V lost 5 bases and J lost 6; bases outside the gene matches: 17. The CDR3 spells CASSPRATGLAGGFGNEQFF. CDR3 in DNA: TGTGCCAGCAGTCCCCGAGCTACGGGACTAGCGGGAGGTTTCGGCAATGAGCAGTTCTTC.

The rearrangement joins TRBV6-5 to TRBJ2-1, with 9 bases fitting TRBD2. J lost 2 bases, V lost 7 bases, and 6 bases had no gene match. Germline-derived CDR1 and CDR2 are MNHEY and SVGAGI. The CDR3 is made up of 15 amino acids. The CDR3 DNA follows: TGTGCCAGCAAACTTAGCGGGGGTCCCTACAATGAGCAGTTCTTC. It is translated as CASKLSGGPYNEQFF.

This clone was observed a handful of times. The chain combines TRBV5-5 with TRBJ2-1; D remains ambiguous. Trimming shortened V by 2 bases and J by 7 bases, and 16 bases separated the two germline ends. The CDR3 spans 15 residues. The germline V gene has CDR1 SGHKS and CDR2 YYEKEE (reference sequence). The CDR3 nucleotides read TGTGCCAGCAGCTTCACGGCGGCCCTGGCGAATGAGCAGTTCTTC. This encodes CASSFTAALANEQFF.

About this clone: Its ends do not fully match the called genes, so a read error is possible. This chain connects TRBV7-9 to TRBJ2-6; 7 bases are shared with TRBD1. Per germline, CDR1 SEHNR and CDR2 FQNEAQ (reference sequence). The CDR3 contains 18 residues. Written as DNA, the CDR3 is TGTTCCAGCAGCCCTATCAGGGGGTCTAGGACTGGGGCCAACGTCCTGACTTTC. This codes for CSSSPIRGSRTGANVLTF.

The chain has TRBV5-6 and TRBJ2-6; D ambiguous. The CDR3 runs 15 residues. CDR1 is SGHDT and CDR2 is YYEEEE in the germline V gene. V shed 4 bases and J shed 0 bases, with 8 bases lying between them. DNA for the CDR3: TGTGCCAGCAGCCTCCTCCGCTCTGGGGCCAACGTCCTGACTTTC. This encodes CASSLLRSGANVLTF.

This clone occurred a few times. The chain couples TRBV7-8 to TRBJ2-3; D perhaps matches TRBD2 (6 bases). The V end was cut by 1 base, the J end by 4 bases, with 21 bases between. Per the germline V gene, CDR1 is SGHVS and CDR2 is FQNEAQ. The CDR3 is made up of 18 amino acids. As DNA, the CDR3 is TGTGCCAGCAGCTTAGAGCTCCTTAGTGGGGGGTTCGCAGATACGCAGTATTTT. Its protein is CASSLELLSGGFADTQYF.

The chain joins TRBV7-6 to TRBJ2-6, with 7 positions matching TRBD1. The CDR3 loop spans 19 amino acids. The germline CDR1 and CDR2 sequences are SGHVS and FNYEAQ. V was pared by 2 bases and J by 0 bases, with 10 bases of the junction left unmatched. The CDR3 reads CASSLSRTGPPSGANVLTF. CDR3 coding DNA: TGTGCCAGCAGCTTATCCAGGACAGGTCCTCCCTCTGGGGCCAACGTCCTGACTTTC.